This entry lists 17 T cell receptor beta chains sequenced from one sample in a study of blood T cell repertoires in COVID-19. Sequencing was performed with immunoSEQ multiplex PCR; in TCRdb, only in-frame clones are kept and a portion is missing. The table lists 270,000 or so clones, roughly 90% of them singletons, with around 10% in the top ten. Sample: peripheral blood. These receptor sequences come from a woman aged 25 to 39 with COVID-19, enrolled during active disease.

This sequence joins TRBV6-5 and TRBJ2-7, with TRBD2 matching 7 bases. V gave up 5 bases and J gave up 1 base; unmatched junction bases: 5. This CDR3 region has 14 residues. The V gene's germline CDR1 is MNHEY and CDR2 SVGAGI. The CDR3 protein is CASSRTRDSYEQYF. The CDR3 DNA sequence: TGTGCCAGCAGTCGGACTAGGGATTCCTACGAGCAGTACTTC.

The chain carries TRBV30 and TRBJ1-3, with D perhaps matching TRBD1 (6 bases). V was pared by 3 bases and J by 0 bases, with 12 bases between. CDR1 is GTSNPN and CDR2 is SVGIG in the germline V gene (reference sequence). CDR3 length: 15 amino acids. DNA for the CDR3: TGTGCCTGGAGGGACAGCGGACCCTCTGGAAACACCATATATTTT. This codes for CAWRDSGPSGNTIYF.

The rearrangement uses TRBV29-1 and TRBJ2-7; 8 positions agree with TRBD1. The CDR3 totals 15 residues. The germline V gene encodes CDR1 SQVTM and CDR2 ANQGSEA. J lost 2 bases, V lost 3 bases, and 9 bases had no gene match. The CDR3 sequence is CSVETSRGRAYEQYF. In nucleotides, the CDR3 is TGCAGCGTTGAGACCTCCAGGGGGCGCGCCTACGAGCAGTACTTC.

This chain links TRBV5-4 with TRBJ2-1, with 9 positions matching TRBD2. Looked up from germline, CDR1 is SGHNT and CDR2 is YYREEE (reference sequence). The length of the CDR3 is 14 residues. V gave up 5 bases and J gave up 5 bases; unmatched junction bases: 5. CDR3 loop: CASSRGLAHNEQFF. The CDR3 coding sequence is TGTGCCAGCAGTCGCGGACTAGCGCACAATGAGCAGTTCTTC.

V usage is TRBV2 and J usage is TRBJ2-3; 9 bases are a match to TRBD2. This CDR3 is 15 amino acids long. The V and J ends lost 3 bases and 6 bases, in that order; junction bases with no gene match: 7. The germline gives CDR1 SNHLY, CDR2 FYNNEI. DNA of the CDR3: TGTGCCAGCAGTGATTCGGCGGGGGGGTACGATACGCAGTATTTT. It codes for CASSDSAGGYDTQYF.

The genes are TRBV3-1 (or the pseudogene TRBV3-2) and TRBJ1-4; D gene unclear. The CDR3 length is 16 residues. V was shortened by 1 base and J by 3 bases, with 12 bases between the two germline ends. CDR1 and CDR2 (germline): LGHDT, YNNKEL (reference sequence). CDR3 in amino acids: CASSQGVGAANEKLFF. For the CDR3, the DNA is TGTGCCAGCAGCCAAGGGGTGGGTGCGGCTAATGAAAAACTGTTTTTT.

The chain links TRBV7-2 to TRBJ2-5; D perhaps matches TRBD2 (6 bases). Looked up from germline, CDR1 is SGHTA and CDR2 is FQGNSA. The CDR3 contains 13 residues. The V end lost 5 bases, the J end lost 1 base, and 8 bases lay between the germline ends. The CDR3 DNA reads TGTGCCAGCAGCCGCGGGACCCAAGAGACCCAGTACTTC. The encoded protein is CASSRGTQETQYF.

This chain joins TRBV7-9 and TRBJ2-7, with a tentative D call TRBD2 (5 bases). This CDR3 region has 12 residues. Germline lookup yields CDR1 SEHNR and CDR2 FQNEAQ (reference sequence). V lost 5 bases and J lost 5, with 10 bases in between. CDR3 residues: CASSLGENEQYF. DNA for the CDR3: TGTGCCAGCAGCCTGGGAGAGAACGAGCAGTACTTC.

The chain carries TRBV27 and TRBJ1-1; D may be TRBD1 (6 bases). V was cut by 2 bases and J by 9 bases, with 13 bases left in between. The CDR3 sequence is 13 residues long. Per germline, CDR1 MNHEY and CDR2 SMNVEV (reference sequence). The CDR3 sequence: CASSLQTGEKAFF. The CDR3 DNA follows: TGTGCCAGCAGTTTACAGACAGGAGAAAAAGCTTTCTTT.

The chain joins TRBV7-9 to TRBJ2-1; 9 nucleotides line up with TRBD2. Germline CDR1 and CDR2: SEHNR and FQNEAQ (reference sequence). After removal of 5 bases from V and 2 bases from J, the junction contained 7 bases not matched to a gene. There are 16 residues in the CDR3. CDR3 DNA sequence: TGTGCCAGCAGCCCTAATAGCGGGGGTGCCTACAATGAGCAGTTCTTC. Its protein product is CASSPNSGGAYNEQFF. The variable domain in full, with the rest retrieved from reference TRBV7-9 and TRBJ2-1, is DTGVSQNPRHKITKRGQNVTFRCDPISEHNRLYWYRQTLGQGPEFLTYFQNEAQLEKSRLLSDRFSAERPKGSFSTLEIQRTEQGDSAMYLCASSPNSGGAYNEQFFGPGTRLTVL.

The gene calls are TRBV1 and TRBJ2-1; the D call TRBD2 from the table was never checked on the DNA. TRBV1 is assigned pseudogene status. The CDR3 extends over 16 amino acids. The CDR3 DNA sequence: TGCACCAGCAGACAAGGACTAGCGGGGGGGTACAATGAGCAGTTCTTC. Its translation is CTSRQGLAGGYNEQFF.

This clone was observed a single time. This chain joins TRBV5-5 and TRBJ2-3, with D hard to call. The V end lost 7 bases, the J end lost 3 bases, and 6 bases lay between the germline ends. CDR3 length: 11 amino acids. Germline CDR1 reads SGHKS; CDR2 reads YYEKEE (reference sequence). This CDR3 is CASRRTDTQYF. For the CDR3, the DNA is TGTGCCAGCCGGAGAACAGATACGCAGTATTTT. The variable domain in full, with the rest retrieved from reference TRBV5-5 and TRBJ2-3, is DAGVTQSPTHLIKTRGQQVTLRCSPISGHKSVSWYQQVLGQGPQFIFQYYEKEERGRGNFPDRFSARQFPNYSSELNVNALLLGDSALYLCASRRTDTQYFGPGTRLTVL.

The V and J genes are TRBV5-4 and TRBJ2-1; D is possibly TRBD2 (6 bases). The CDR3 consists of 15 residues. Trimming shortened V by 4 bases and J by 7 bases, and 18 bases separated the two germline ends. The germline V gene has CDR1 SGHNT and CDR2 YYREEE (reference sequence). The chain's CDR3 is CASSARDLSRNEQFF. The CDR3, as DNA: TGTGCCAGCAGCGCCCGGGACTTATCCCGGAATGAGCAGTTCTTC. The complete variable domain, with remaining parts taken from reference TRBV5-4 and TRBJ2-1, reads ETGVTQSPTHLIKTRGQQVTLRCSSQSGHNTVSWYQQALGQGPQFIFQYYREEENGRGNFPPRFSGLQFPNYSSELNVNALELDDSALYLCASSARDLSRNEQFFGPGTRLTVL.

This clone showed up just once. This chain joins TRBV5-4 and TRBJ2-4; D perhaps matches TRBD1 (5 bases). CDR1 and CDR2 (germline): SGHNT, YYREEE (reference sequence). V was trimmed by 0 bases and J by 2 bases, leaving 9 bases between them. The CDR3 sequence is 15 residues long. CDR3 bases: TGTGCCAGCAGCTTGGGCAGGGTTACCAAAAACATTCAGTACTTC. Its translation is CASSLGRVTKNIQYF.

The chain combines TRBV6-5 with TRBJ1-6; D is possibly TRBD1 (6 bases). V lost 0 bases to trimming and J lost 9 bases, with 12 bases between them. The germline V gene encodes CDR1 MNHEY and CDR2 SVGAGI. CDR3 size: 15 residues. Here the CDR3 reads CASSYSGAAGSPLHF. DNA of the CDR3: TGTGCCAGCAGTTACTCGGGGGCAGCTGGTTCACCCCTCCACTTT.

This sequence joins TRBV13 and TRBJ2-7; 11 positions agree with TRBD1. J gave up 3 bases and V 2 bases, and 6 bases lay outside the gene matches. The CDR3 loop spans 16 amino acids. Germline loops: CDR1 PRHDT, CDR2 FYEKMQ (reference sequence). This CDR3 is CASSLPPGTGGYEQYF. The CDR3 DNA is TGTGCCAGCAGCTTACCCCCCGGGACAGGGGGCTACGAGCAGTACTTC.

This clone was detected only once. The chain recombines TRBV5-1 with TRBJ1-6; 7 positions match TRBD1. The length of the CDR3 is 16 residues. Germline V gene sequence: CDR1 SGHRS, CDR2 YFSETQ. Germline trimming cut 0 bases from V and 13 bases from J; bases unmatched to any gene: 13. The chain's CDR3 is CASSLASTGLGSPLHF. Here the CDR3 DNA reads TGCGCCAGCAGCTTGGCCTCGACAGGGCTGGGAAGCCCCCTCCACTTT.